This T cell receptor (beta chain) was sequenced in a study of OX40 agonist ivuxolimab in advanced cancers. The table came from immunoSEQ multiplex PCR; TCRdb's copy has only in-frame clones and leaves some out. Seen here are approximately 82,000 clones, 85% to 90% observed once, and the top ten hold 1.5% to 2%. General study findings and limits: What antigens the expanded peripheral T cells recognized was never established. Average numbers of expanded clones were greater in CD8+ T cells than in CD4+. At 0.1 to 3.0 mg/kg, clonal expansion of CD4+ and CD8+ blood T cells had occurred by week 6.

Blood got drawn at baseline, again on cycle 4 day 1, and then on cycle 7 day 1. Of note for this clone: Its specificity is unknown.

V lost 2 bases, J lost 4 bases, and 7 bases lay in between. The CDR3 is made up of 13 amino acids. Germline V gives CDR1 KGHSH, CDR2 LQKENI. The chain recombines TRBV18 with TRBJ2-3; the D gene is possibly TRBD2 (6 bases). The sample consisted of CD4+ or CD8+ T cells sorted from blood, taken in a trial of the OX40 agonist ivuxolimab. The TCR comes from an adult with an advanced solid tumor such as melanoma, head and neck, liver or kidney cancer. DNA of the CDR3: TGTGCCAGCTCACCAACTAGCCCAGATACGCAGTATTTT. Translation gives CASSPTSPDTQYF.